In this sample, the clone carrying this T cell receptor beta chain turned up a few times. CDR3 length equals 12 residues. Trimming left V 1 base short and J 6 bases short, with 6 bases between. Germline CDR1 reads MDHEN; CDR2 reads SYDVKM. This sample was included in a study of technical replicates of blood from a handful of donors. TCRdb's table, derived via immunoSEQ multiplex PCR, lists solely in-frame clones and lacks some. Of about 14,000 clones in the sample, 75% to 90% are singletons; the top ten hold about an eighth. The source of this sequence is a human donor in good health. This chain uses TRBV28 with TRBJ1-1; D gene ambiguous. The material sequenced was PBMCs. The DNA for the CDR3 is TGTGCCAGCAGTTTATCCCTATCTGAAGCTTTCTTT. Protein: CASSLSLSEAFF.